One sample yielded the 2 T cell receptor beta chains listed below, sequenced in a study of neurological immune-mediated disorders. TCRdb reanalysed the 5' RACE reads using MiXCR and keeps one entry per CDR3 protein. There are tens of thousands of distinct CDR3 sequences in the sample; around 14% occur only once, and roughly 7.3% lies in the top ten. Source material: PBMCs. The receptors here all came from a woman between 45 and 60 years old in good health.

This clonotype occurred a few times. The conserved phenylalanine or tryptophan normally closing the CDR3 is absent here, so this likely arose from a read error. The DNA is omitted, as the CDR3 cannot be located on it reliably, and the CDR3 follows TCRdb's listing. The chain joins TRBV2 to TRBJ2-7; the D call in the table, TRBD2, was not verified against the DNA. Termini included, the CDR3 measures 14 amino acids. The germline CDR1 and CDR2 sequences are SNHLY and FYNNEI. The CDR3 region is CASSYLGGETEQHL.

V and J are TRBV28 and TRBJ2-7, with D tentatively TRBD1 or TRBD2 (5 bases each). This CDR3 has 13 amino acids. V was trimmed by 10 bases and J by 7 bases, leaving 20 bases between them. Germline lookup yields CDR1 MDHEN and CDR2 SYDVKM. CDR3 nucleotide sequence: TGTGCCATCGTCGGGGCCACTCTTCGGGAGCAGTACTTC. It specifies CAIVGATLREQYF.